These 29 T cell receptor beta chains share one sample of origin, sequenced in a study of shared clonotypes between healthy human individuals. TCRdb keeps only in-frame clones here, not all; method: immunoSEQ multiplex PCR. The sample holds millions of clones; 90% to 95% are singletons and the top ten take 0.35% to 0.5%. The specimen sequenced was naive CD4+ T cells from PBMCs. The subset here: CD45RA+ positively selected. These receptors were obtained from a man aged 18 to 29 in good health. Some clones in this sample may be carry-over from other donors' samples.

The CDR3 protein is CASSYSGTRDTQYF. DNA for the CDR3: TGTGCCAGCAGTTACTCCGGGACCCGAGATACGCAGTATTTT. The rearrangement links TRBV6-5 to TRBJ2-3; D may correspond to TRBD1 or TRBD2 (5 bases each). This CDR3 spans 14 amino acids. Looked up from germline, CDR1 is MNHEY and CDR2 is SVGAGI. V lost 0 bases, J lost 5 bases, and 9 bases lay in between.

The chain couples TRBV5-4 to TRBJ2-2, with D perhaps TRBD1 or TRBD2 (5 bases each). This CDR3 is 17 amino acids long. V gave up 6 bases and J gave up 4 bases, with 22 bases separating them. Germline assignment: CDR1 SGHNT and CDR2 YYREEE (reference sequence). The CDR3 sequence is CASTLGPGPRRTGELFF. The CDR3 region has the DNA TGTGCCAGCACCCTGGGCCCGGGACCGAGACGCACCGGGGAGCTGTTTTTT. The whole variable domain, remainder taken from reference TRBV5-4 and TRBJ2-2, is ETGVTQSPTHLIKTRGQQVTLRCSSQSGHNTVSWYQQALGQGPQFIFQYYREEENGRGNFPPRFSGLQFPNYSSELNVNALELDDSALYLCASTLGPGPRRTGELFFGEGSRLTVL.

This clone was recorded once. J is TRBJ1-5 and V is TRBV6-5; D perhaps matches TRBD1 (5 bases). The CDR3 is 14 residues long. V lost 6 bases and J lost 0, with 9 bases in between. The germline gives CDR1 MNHEY, CDR2 SVGAGI. CDR3 sequence reads: CASSRQYSNQPQHF. The DNA for the CDR3 is TGTGCCAGCAGCCGACAGTATAGCAATCAGCCCCAGCATTTT.

The V gene is TRBV10-3, the J gene TRBJ2-6; a possible D gene is TRBD2 (5 bases). This CDR3 region has 16 residues. The V gene lost 0 bases and the J gene lost 2 bases, with 8 bases spanning the gap. Germline CDR1 ENHRY, CDR2 SYGVKD. Here the CDR3 reads CAISESVGAGANVLTF. The CDR3 coding sequence is TGTGCCATCAGTGAGTCGGTCGGGGCTGGGGCCAACGTCCTGACTTTC.

V gene TRBV7-3 combines with J gene TRBJ2-7; tentatively, D is TRBD2 (5 bases). From germline, CDR1 is SGHTA and CDR2 FQGTGA. CDR3 length: 13 residues. The ends were cut back, 0 bases at V and 7 bases at J, with 10 bases in the middle. CDR3 loop: CASSLTYPGEQYF. CDR3 sequence (DNA): TGTGCCAGCAGCTTAACGTACCCGGGGGAGCAGTACTTC.

Written as DNA, the CDR3 is TGTGCCAGCGGACGCACCGGGACAGGGATGATGAATGAGCAGTTCTTC. It codes for CASGRTGTGMMNEQFF. This chain connects TRBV2 to TRBJ2-1, with 9 bases aligning to TRBD1. The V segment lost 8 bases and the J segment 7 bases; nucleotides outside the gene matches: 15. The CDR3 length is 16 residues. Germline CDR1 is SNHLY and CDR2 is FYNNEI.

The CDR3 sequence is CASSQSSSGSTDTQYF. The CDR3 nucleotides are TGCGCCAGCAGCCAATCGTCTAGCGGCAGCACAGATACGCAGTATTTT. The V call is TRBV4-1, the J call TRBJ2-3, with TRBD2 identical over 7 bases. V lost 2 bases and J lost 0; bases outside the gene matches: 5. The CDR3 consists of 16 residues. Looked up from germline, CDR1 is MGHRA and CDR2 is YSYEKL.

This sequence joins TRBV23-1 and TRBJ1-4; a weak D match, TRBD1 (5 bases). TRBV23-1 is an ORF for which the function is uncertain. Trimming cost V 6 bases and J 2 bases, with 7 bases left between them. This CDR3 is built from 13 residues. DNA of the CDR3: TGCGCCAGCAGCGGGGGGACTAATGAAAAACTGTTTTTT. This sequence encodes CASSGGTNEKLFF.

The chain carries TRBV4-1 and TRBJ2-5; 11 bases align to TRBD2. The germline gives CDR1 MGHRA, CDR2 YSYEKL. Trimming took 2 bases from V and 5 from J; bases not matched to a gene: 10. The CDR3 covers 17 residues. CDR3 sequence: CASSQKVAGGSLETQYF. CDR3 nucleotides: TGCGCCAGCAGCCAAAAGGTAGCGGGAGGGTCGTTGGAGACCCAGTACTTC.

The CDR3 DNA reads TGTGCCAGCAGCTTAGGGGGACCTGAGGGGACCCAGTACTTC. This sequence encodes CASSLGGPEGTQYF. The rearrangement uses TRBV7-3 and TRBJ2-5; TRBD1 or TRBD2 may be the D gene (5 bases each). Germline CDR1 SGHTA, CDR2 FQGTGA. CDR3 length: 14 residues. The germline V and J ends were trimmed by 2 bases and 7 bases, with 14 bases remaining between them.

The chain recombines TRBV2 with TRBJ2-3; 10 positions agree with TRBD2. The CDR3 contains 17 residues. The junction had 12 bases not matched to a gene; V was cut back by 7 bases and J by 2 bases. Germline CDR1 SNHLY, CDR2 FYNNEI. The CDR3 sequence: CASTPLGLAGVTDTQYF. DNA of the CDR3: TGTGCCAGCACTCCCCTGGGGCTAGCGGGGGTCACAGATACGCAGTATTTT.

This chain joins TRBV5-1 and TRBJ2-5, with 11 bases identical to TRBD2. Germline trimming cut 3 bases from V and 4 bases from J; bases unmatched to any gene: 8. The CDR3 is 16 amino acids. The germline CDR1 and CDR2 sequences are SGHRS and YFSETQ. CDR3 residues: CASSSDTSGRGETQYF. The CDR3 bases are TGCGCCAGCAGCTCCGATACTAGCGGGAGAGGAGAGACCCAGTACTTC.

The genes are TRBV4-1 and TRBJ1-4; D uncertain. This CDR3 contains 18 residues. V was pared by 4 bases and J by 0 bases, with 18 bases between. The germline V gene encodes CDR1 MGHRA and CDR2 YSYEKL. The chain's CDR3 is CASSPPQRRGATNEKLFF. The CDR3 DNA is TGCGCCAGCAGCCCCCCGCAGAGGCGCGGGGCAACTAATGAAAAACTGTTTTTT.

The chain has TRBV19 and TRBJ2-7; tentative D call: TRBD1 (5 bases). CDR3 length: 12 residues. V gave up 4 bases and J gave up 5 bases, with 9 bases separating them. Per germline, CDR1 LNHDA and CDR2 SQIVND (reference sequence). This CDR3 is CASSTGFDEQYF. For the CDR3, the DNA is TGTGCCAGTAGTACAGGGTTCGACGAGCAGTACTTC.

This sequence joins TRBV11-2 and TRBJ2-5; 7 nucleotides agree with TRBD2. This CDR3 has 16 residues. CDR1 SGHAT and CDR2 FQNNGV come from the germline V gene. Losses at the gene ends were 5 bases for V and 2 bases for J; bases not matched to a gene: 11. CDR3 bases: TGTGCCAGCAGCCACGAACTAGCGCGACTGCAAGAGACCCAGTACTTC. Its protein product is CASSHELARLQETQYF.

V and J are TRBV2 and TRBJ1-1, with D hard to call. Looked up from germline, CDR1 is SNHLY and CDR2 is FYNNEI. V was pared by 3 bases and J by 1 base, with 18 bases between. This CDR3 is 17 amino acids long. The CDR3 loop is CASSDSRARKRNTEAFF. The CDR3 coding sequence is TGTGCCAGCAGTGATTCCCGGGCCCGGAAGCGGAACACTGAAGCTTTCTTT.

The chain recombines TRBV6-1 with TRBJ2-1, with D unclear. V lost 7 bases, J lost 2 bases, and 15 bases lay in between. The CDR3 covers 15 residues. CDR1 is MNHNS, CDR2 SASEGT, per germline. The CDR3 DNA sequence: TGTGCCAGCAATCCGGTCTACGGCCCCTACAATGAGCAGTTCTTC. Protein: CASNPVYGPYNEQFF.

J is TRBJ1-2 and V is TRBV5-6; D possibly corresponds to TRBD1 (5 bases). Germline CDR1 is SGHDT and CDR2 is YYEEEE. Trimming left V 7 bases short and J 2 bases short, with 12 bases between. The CDR3 totals 13 residues. Written as DNA, the CDR3 is TGTGCCAGCGCAGGGAAGGGGAACTATGGCTACACCTTC. Its translation is CASAGKGNYGYTF.

This clone was seen once. This chain connects TRBV5-5 to TRBJ1-2; TRBD1 matches 9 bases. This CDR3 comprises 14 residues. Per germline, CDR1 SGHKS and CDR2 YYEKEE (reference sequence). V gave up 4 bases and J gave up 1 base; unmatched junction bases: 2. The CDR3 nucleotides read TGTGCCAGCAGCACGGGACAGGGTAACTATGGCTACACCTTC. Translated, it gives CASSTGQGNYGYTF.

This chain connects TRBV19 to TRBJ2-7; D remains unclear. The germline V gene has CDR1 LNHDA and CDR2 SQIVND (reference sequence). The CDR3 totals 15 residues. The V and J ends lost 4 bases and 0 bases respectively, with 13 bases between them. CDR3 sequence (DNA): TGTGCCAGTAGTACAAACCGACACCTCTCCTACGAGCAGTACTTC. It is translated as CASSTNRHLSYEQYF.

V and J are TRBV7-3 and TRBJ2-1, with 7 positions matching TRBD1. Germline V gene sequence: CDR1 SGHTA, CDR2 FQGTGA. Trimming removed 4 bases from V and 9 bases from J; junction bases left unmatched: 15. The CDR3 runs to 16 residues. This CDR3 reads CASSSAAGTVKAEQFF. For the CDR3, the DNA is TGTGCCAGCAGCTCAGCGGCCGGGACAGTGAAGGCTGAGCAGTTCTTC.

This chain connects TRBV18 to TRBJ1-5; 7 positions match TRBD1. The CDR3 loop spans 14 amino acids. V lost 5 bases to trimming and J lost 4 bases; unmatched junction nucleotides: 5. CDR1 and CDR2 (germline): KGHSH, LQKENI. The CDR3 loop reads CASSGGTENQPQHF. For the CDR3, the DNA is TGTGCCAGCTCAGGTGGGACAGAGAATCAGCCCCAGCATTTT.

The chain is built from TRBV18 and TRBJ2-5; 7 bases are shared with TRBD2. The CDR3 sequence is 15 residues long. With 2 bases clipped from V and 0 bases from J, the junction kept 3 bases outside the gene matches. Per the germline V gene, CDR1 is KGHSH and CDR2 is LQKENI. CDR3 loop: CASSPWAGDQETQYF. The CDR3 DNA is TGTGCCAGCTCACCATGGGCGGGGGACCAAGAGACCCAGTACTTC.

This clone was seen only once. J is TRBJ2-7 and V is TRBV4-1; D possibly corresponds to TRBD2 (6 bases). CDR1 is MGHRA, CDR2 YSYEKL, per germline. The CDR3 totals 16 residues. With 1 base removed from V and 7 bases from J, the gap between germline ends came to 20 bases. The CDR3 sequence: CASSQVVGRDRLEQYF. The CDR3 bases are TGCGCCAGCAGCCAAGTAGTTGGGCGGGACCGTCTAGAGCAGTACTTC.

The V and J genes are TRBV10-3 and TRBJ1-1, with a weak D call TRBD1 (5 bases). The V end was cut by 7 bases, the J end by 3 bases, with 15 bases between. Germline CDR1 ENHRY, CDR2 SYGVKD. CDR3 length: 14 residues. In DNA, the CDR3 is TGTGCCATCACCCGGGACCGCGGGGACACTGAAGCTTTCTTT. Its translation is CAITRDRGDTEAFF.

Only one count was recorded for this clone. J is TRBJ1-5 and V is TRBV28, with a tentative D call TRBD1 (6 bases). V dropped 2 bases and J dropped 7 bases, with 12 bases sitting between them. From germline, CDR1 is MDHEN and CDR2 SYDVKM. The CDR3 is 14 amino acids. CDR3 coding DNA: TGTGCCAGCAGTTTACGGGGGCACCGGCAGCCCCAGCATTTT. Its protein product is CASSLRGHRQPQHF. Supplemented by reference TRBV28 and TRBJ1-5, the full variable domain reads DVKVTQSSRYLVKRTGEKVFLECVQDMDHENMFWYRQDPGLGLRLIYFSYDVKMKEKGDIPEGYSVSREKKERFSLILESASTNQTSMYLCASSLRGHRQPQHFGDGTRLSIL.

The rearrangement joins TRBV5-5 to TRBJ2-2; D assignment may be TRBD1 or TRBD2 (6 bases each). The CDR3 totals 17 residues. V lost 1 base, J lost 0 bases, and 13 bases lay in between. Germline CDR1 SGHKS, CDR2 YYEKEE (reference sequence). The CDR3 bases are TGTGCCAGCAGCTTGTCGGGGGCTAGCGCGAACACCGGGGAGCTGTTTTTT. This translates into CASSLSGASANTGELFF.

This clone came up a few times. V and J are TRBV9 and TRBJ2-2; D might be TRBD1 or TRBD2, each matching 6 bases. The CDR3 totals 16 residues. The germline V gene has CDR1 SGDLS and CDR2 YYNGEE. V was trimmed by 4 bases and J by 5 bases, leaving 18 bases between them. The CDR3 sequence: CASSNSGGPRTGELFF. The CDR3 nucleotides read TGTGCCAGCAGCAATTCCGGGGGCCCGAGGACCGGGGAGCTGTTTTTT.

A remark on this clone: At the DNA level, this CDR3 is encoded by other sequences in the same sample as well. The gene calls are TRBV28 and TRBJ2-5; 7 bases fit TRBD1. V lost 2 bases, J lost 4 bases, and 7 bases stayed unmatched. The CDR3 has 15 residues. Germline loops: CDR1 MDHEN, CDR2 SYDVKM. For the CDR3, the DNA is TGTGCCAGCAGTTTAAGGGGGCAGGGGCGAGAGACCCAGTACTTC. It specifies CASSLRGQGRETQYF.